This TCR beta chain was documented in a study of blood T cells in healthy people across ages (dated by TCRdb to about 2015). A note on the overall study: In model experiments, template switching captured roughly one uniquely barcoded TCR beta cDNA molecule for every two T cells. The study measured age-related changes in TCR beta repertoire diversity using deep sequencing normalized with unique cDNA molecular identifiers. Four age groups were formed from the donors: young (average roughly 15 years), middle-aged (roughly 38), aged (62) and long-lived (approximately 80). To avoid experimental bias, donors of different ages were distributed randomly across sequencing lanes. Two additional independent replicas of 1 million unique cDNA reads from the same blood draw were analyzed for two donors (one aged 18 to 30 and one aged 80 or older).

The investigation overall reported the following: Because the CMV infection status of the donors was unknown, age-related changes in expanded clonotypes may potentially have been confounded. Conclusive comparison of naive and antigen-experienced compartments was prevented by the profiling of bulk unsorted PBMCs. The percentage of naive T cells measured by flow cytometry correlated strongly with observed TCR beta diversity. Estimates of total diversity based on one million sequenced T cells were considered lower bounds and underestimates. The long-lived group showed more naive CD4+ T cells, fewer expanded clones and increased TCR diversity than the aged group, suggesting age selection. Observed TCR beta diversity per million T cells fell roughly linearly with age, and a significant reduction was already apparent by age approximately 41.

The 35 to 40 donors, aged 6 to 90 years, were systemically healthy Caucasian individuals from Russia. Roughly 10 milliliters of peripheral blood were drawn from each donor into EDTA-treated Vacutainer tubes. Ficoll-Paque density-gradient centrifugation was used to isolate PBMCs, with at least 7 million obtained per sample. Total RNA, at least 6 micrograms per sample, was extracted from PBMCs with Trizol reagent. For every donor, an aliquot of PBMCs went through flow cytometry to measure the percentages of naive CD45RAhigh/CD27high T cells. In the case of this clonotype: No cognate antigen has been identified for it. Base qualities are not recorded, but no much larger clone differs from it by a single base.

Library preparation was by 5' RACE. Sequenced on an Illumina HiSeq 2500. A second PCR of roughly 6 to 12 cycles was performed with a sample-barcoded 5' primer and a J-beta primer mix. A template-switch 5' adaptor carrying 12 random nucleotides introduced a unique molecular identifier onto each TCR beta cDNA molecule. At least 2.5 million CDR3-containing paired-end reads were obtained from each sample. The Mint cDNA synthesis kit, primed by a TRBC-specific oligonucleotide, was used to synthesize first-strand cDNA from all RNA. All cDNA was treated with uracil-DNA glycosylase and then went through a first 18-cycle PCR with the universal primers M1SS and BC2_uni_R. The source study handled its data this way. For normalization, 1 million high-quality reads, each with a distinct molecular identifier, were randomly selected from each sample. Reads with shared molecular identifiers were discarded instead of being binned into consensus sequences. MiTCR, set to a Q25 quality threshold and the strictest error-elimination algorithm, was used for CDR3 identification, clonotype clustering and error correction. A nonparametric unseen species model with Euler transformation was used to estimate a lower bound on total TCR beta diversity. TCRdb applied fastp at Q25 and MiXCR to the public reads, then kept only in-frame beta chains. Entries are consolidated by CDR3 protein sequence, retaining the most common genes and DNA. Clone size and V and J calls follow TCRdb, not the original study. Recorded for this sample are about 1.5 million distinct CDR3 sequences; around 40% of them occurred a single time. The top ten constitute about 3.8% of the sample.

The CDR3 runs 13 residues from the cysteine to the phenylalanine. The retained sequence is limited to the CDR3, 39 bases, with the frame set at the first base. Cut back by 6 bases and 8 bases, the V and J ends lie 16 bases apart. The germline V gene (reference sequence) specifies MNHNY as CDR1 and SVGAGI as CDR2. Sequencing used blood. The chain was built from TRBV6-6 and TRBJ1-2; possibly the D gene is TRBD1, per 6 matching bases. The sequence came from a woman under 30 in good health. The CDR3 protein is CASSAGQDWGYTF. The nucleotide sequence is given as TGTGCCAGCAGCGCGGGACAAGACTGGGGCTACACCTTC.